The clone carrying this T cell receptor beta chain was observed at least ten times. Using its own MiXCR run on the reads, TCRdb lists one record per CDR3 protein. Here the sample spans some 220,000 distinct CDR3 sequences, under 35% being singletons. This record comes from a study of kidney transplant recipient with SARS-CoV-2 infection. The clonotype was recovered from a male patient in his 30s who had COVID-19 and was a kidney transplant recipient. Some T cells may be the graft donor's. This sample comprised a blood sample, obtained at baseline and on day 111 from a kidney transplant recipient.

The CDR3 DNA follows: TGTGCCAGCAGCATCCCAGGTGAATCTCGAAAGACCTATGGCTACACCTTC. This gives the protein CASSIPGESRKTYGYTF. The chain combines TRBV7-6 with TRBJ1-2, with D uncertain. V was trimmed by 5 bases and J by 4 bases, leaving 23 bases between them. This CDR3 is built from 17 residues. CDR1 is SGHVS, CDR2 FNYEAQ, per germline.